The 25 T cell receptor beta chains reported below all come from one sample, sequenced in a study of blood T cells in healthy people across ages. Together with a sample-barcoded 5' primer, a J-beta primer mix was included in a second PCR lasting about 6 to 12 cycles. One entry per CDR3 protein, called by TCRdb with MiXCR from the 5' RACE reads. The sample holds about 1.4 million distinct CDR3 sequences; roughly 59% are singletons and the top ten take 6.7%. Sample: blood. The receptors were gathered from a young man in good health.

The sample holds many counts of this clonotype. The chain recombines TRBV29-1 with TRBJ2-1; unclear D gene. The germline V gene encodes CDR1 SQVTM and CDR2 ANQGSEA. The CDR3 is made up of 14 amino acids. V lost 3 bases to trimming and J lost 1 base, with 10 bases between them. The CDR3 is CSVDGRVSYNEQFF. In DNA, the CDR3 is TGCAGCGTTGATGGTAGAGTGTCCTACAATGAGCAGTTCTTC.

V and J are TRBV20-1 and TRBJ1-1, with 7 bases matching TRBD1. Trimming took 4 bases from V and 1 from J; bases not matched to a gene: 9. Germline-derived CDR1 and CDR2 are DFQATT and SNEGSKA (reference sequence). The CDR3 is 15 residues long. The chain's CDR3 is CSATGTERPNTEAFF. CDR3 bases: TGCAGTGCTACCGGGACAGAGAGACCGAACACTGAAGCTTTCTTT.

This rearrangement joins TRBV6-6 to TRBJ2-4, with 7 nucleotides matching TRBD2. CDR1 and CDR2 from the germline V gene are MNHNY and SVGAGI (reference sequence). The CDR3 runs to 15 residues. V lost 1 base and J lost 7; bases outside the gene matches: 7. The CDR3 loop is CASSYWAEGGNIQYF. The CDR3 coding sequence is TGTGCCAGCAGTTACTGGGCGGAGGGAGGGAACATTCAGTACTTC.

This clonotype was picked up one time. The chain links TRBV4-3 to TRBJ1-2, with D tentatively TRBD1 (5 bases). V lost 0 bases to trimming and J lost 4 bases, with 12 bases between them. The CDR3 is made up of 15 amino acids. Germline CDR1 reads LGHNA; CDR2 reads YSLEER. The CDR3 DNA reads as TGCGCCAGCAGCCAAGAAATCCGACAGAGCTATGGCTACACCTTC. It yields the protein CASSQEIRQSYGYTF.

J is TRBJ2-5 and V is TRBV4-2, with TRBD2 identical over 12 bases. CDR1 LGHNA and CDR2 YNFKEQ come from the germline V gene. CDR3 size: 16 residues. Unmatched junction bases numbered 11, after V lost 1 base and J lost 11 bases. The CDR3 region has the DNA TGTGCCAGCAGCCAAGCTAGCGGGAGGGCCTCCAGTGAGCAGTACTTC. Translating gives CASSQASGRASSEQYF.

V is TRBV27 and J is TRBJ2-3; D ambiguous. The CDR3 spans 13 residues. V dropped 8 bases and J dropped 6 bases, with 15 bases sitting between them. Germline CDR1 MNHEY, CDR2 SMNVEV (reference sequence). The CDR3 loop reads CASRVRSRDTQYF. CDR3 sequence (DNA): TGTGCCAGCCGGGTCCGAAGTAGGGATACGCAGTATTTT.

This chain uses TRBV6-1 with TRBJ1-1, with D possibly TRBD1 on 5 matching bases. Trimming removed 7 bases at V and 6 bases at J, with 18 bases between. The CDR3 has 14 amino acids. Germline V gene lookup returns CDR1 MNHNS and CDR2 SASEGT. This CDR3 is CASTQRGGRAEAFF. CDR3 coding DNA: TGTGCCAGCACCCAACGGGGGGGGAGGGCTGAAGCTTTCTTT.

J is TRBJ1-1 and V is TRBV6-2 or TRBV6-3, with D possibly TRBD1 on 5 matching bases. CDR3 length: 14 residues. Germline CDR1 and CDR2: MNHEY and SVGEGT. V was cut by 6 bases and J by 4 bases, with 15 bases left in between. The CDR3: CASSLWSGGTEAFF. DNA of the CDR3: TGTGCCAGCAGCCTATGGTCCGGGGGCACTGAAGCTTTCTTT.

This clonotype was observed a handful of times. The chain uses TRBV20-1 and TRBJ2-4; D is perhaps TRBD2 (6 bases). Looked up from germline, CDR1 is DFQATT and CDR2 is SNEGSKA (reference sequence). Trimming cost V 6 bases and J 0 bases, with 12 bases left between them. CDR3 length: 14 residues. CDR3 DNA: TGCAGTGCCAAGGAGGGTTTAGCCAAAAACATTCAGTACTTC. It specifies CSAKEGLAKNIQYF.

This clonotype came up a few times. This chain joins TRBV11-2 and TRBJ2-1; D may match TRBD1 or TRBD2 (5 bases each). The germline V gene encodes CDR1 SGHAT and CDR2 FQNNGV. The V end lost 0 bases, the J end lost 8 bases, and 20 bases lay between the germline ends. The CDR3 is 17 residues long. The CDR3 coding sequence is TGTGCCAGCAGCTTAGATCGGGGCGGGCCCCCTCTTGATGAGCAGTTCTTC. Its translation is CASSLDRGGPPLDEQFF.

V gene TRBV27 combines with J gene TRBJ2-3, with 10 positions matching TRBD1. Germline V CDR1 and CDR2: MNHEY, SMNVEV (reference sequence). The CDR3 loop spans 16 amino acids. J gave up 4 bases and V 4 bases, and 8 bases lay outside the gene matches. This chain's CDR3 is CASSSRDRGLADTQYF. In DNA, the CDR3 is TGTGCCAGCAGTTCCCGGGACAGGGGTCTGGCAGATACGCAGTATTTT.

This clonotype has a handful of counts. The CDR3 here is CASSLGTSGGRTF. CDR3 DNA sequence: TGTGCCAGCAGTTTGGGAACTAGCGGGGGAAGGACTTTC. V usage is TRBV12-3 or TRBV12-4 and J usage is TRBJ2-6; 11 nucleotides line up with TRBD2. The CDR3 is 13 residues long. Trimming took 3 bases from V and 18 from J; bases not matched to a gene: 7.

The CDR3 spells CSVRTGDTYGYTF. The CDR3, as DNA: TGCAGCGTTCGGACAGGCGACACCTATGGCTACACCTTC. The V gene is TRBV29-1, the J gene TRBJ1-2, with 7 bases fitting TRBD1. The germline gives CDR1 SQVTM, CDR2 ANQGSEA. CDR3 length: 13 amino acids. J lost 4 bases, V lost 5 bases, and 7 bases had no gene match.

This clonotype appeared a few times. The chain recombines TRBV11-2 with TRBJ2-3; TRBD2 agrees at 8 bases. The CDR3 sequence is 14 residues long. Germline V gene lookup returns CDR1 SGHAT and CDR2 FQNNGV. Losses at the gene ends were 1 base for V and 9 bases for J; bases not matched to a gene: 6. The DNA of the CDR3 is TGTGCCAGCAGCTTAGCGAGCGGGGGAGGCACGCAGTATTTT. This sequence encodes CASSLASGGGTQYF.

The chain carries TRBV24-1 and TRBJ2-4, with D unclear. V was cut by 0 bases and J by 6 bases, with 2 bases left in between. Germline loops: CDR1 KGHDR, CDR2 SFDVKD. The CDR3 spans 12 residues. In DNA form, the CDR3 reads TGTGCCACCAGTGATTTGGGAAACATTCAGTACTTC. It translates to CATSDLGNIQYF.

CDR3 region: CASSSRDSYAYGYTF. CDR3 in DNA: TGTGCCAGCAGCTCCCGGGACAGCTATGCATATGGCTACACCTTC. The genes are TRBV7-9 and TRBJ1-2; the match to TRBD1 covers 7 bases. The V and J ends lost 4 bases and 5 bases, in that order; junction bases with no gene match: 10. Germline values: CDR1 SEHNR, CDR2 FQNEAQ (reference sequence). CDR3 size: 15 residues.

This clonotype has a handful of counts. The gene calls are TRBV5-1 and TRBJ2-1; 8 positions match TRBD2. In germline, CDR1 is SGHRS, CDR2 YFSETQ. The CDR3 consists of 17 residues. V shed 3 bases and J 4 bases; nucleotides not matched to a gene: 12. The DNA for the CDR3 is TGCGCCAGCAGCTCAACCGGGACTAGTGGGACTTACAATGAGCAGTTCTTC. This encodes CASSSTGTSGTYNEQFF.

The J gene is TRBJ2-1, the V gene TRBV10-3, with 10 bases identical to TRBD2. The CDR3 consists of 15 residues. After removal of 6 bases from V and 7 bases from J, the junction contained 9 bases not matched to a gene. Germline values: CDR1 ENHRY, CDR2 SYGVKD. The CDR3 loop is CAIREGLASANEQFF. In nucleotides, the CDR3 is TGTGCCATCAGAGAGGGACTAGCGTCAGCGAATGAGCAGTTCTTC.

This clonotype was recorded at least ten times. The chain is built from TRBV28 and TRBJ2-6; no clear D gene. Trimming pared 3 bases from V and 1 base from J, leaving 7 bases between. There are 15 residues in the CDR3. The germline V gene encodes CDR1 MDHEN and CDR2 SYDVKM. CDR3 amino acids: CASSFIRSGANVLTF. The CDR3 nucleotides read TGTGCCAGCAGTTTCATAAGGTCTGGGGCCAACGTCCTGACTTTC. The whole variable domain, filled in from reference TRBV28 and TRBJ2-6, reads DVKVTQSSRYLVKRTGEKVFLECVQDMDHENMFWYRQDPGLGLRLIYFSYDVKMKEKGDIPEGYSVSREKKERFSLILESASTNQTSMYLCASSFIRSGANVLTFGAGSRLTVL.

J is TRBJ2-1 and V is TRBV4-2; D might be TRBD2 (7 bases). Germline V lookup: CDR1 LGHNA, CDR2 YNFKEQ. Trimming took off 3 bases at V and 8 bases at J, with 23 bases between the two ends. The CDR3 totals 17 residues. The CDR3 loop reads CASSQSAGAQFGHEQFF. CDR3 nucleotides: TGTGCCAGCAGCCAGTCCGCGGGGGCCCAATTTGGGCATGAGCAGTTCTTC.

There are a few counts of this clonotype. V and J are TRBV13 and TRBJ1-6; possibly TRBD1 for D (5 bases). This CDR3 spans 16 amino acids. V was clipped by 1 base and J by 8 bases, with 15 bases between them. Germline CDR1 PRHDT, CDR2 FYEKMQ (reference sequence). The CDR3, as DNA: TGTGCCAGCAGCTTAGTCGGTGGCAGGGTAGATTCACCCCTCCACTTT. This gives the protein CASSLVGGRVDSPLHF.

This clonotype was counted only a few times. The chain recombines TRBV4-1 with TRBJ1-6; D is perhaps TRBD1 (6 bases). Germline-derived CDR1 and CDR2 are MGHRA and YSYEKL. V lost 4 bases and J lost 7, with 20 bases in between. The CDR3 runs to 17 residues. CDR3 sequence (DNA): TGCGCCAGCAGCCGCGGCGTAAACCGGGACATCAATTCACCCCTCCACTTT. Encoded protein: CASSRGVNRDINSPLHF.

The V and J genes are TRBV20-1 and TRBJ2-5, with D possibly matching TRBD1 (6 bases). V dropped 3 bases and J dropped 3 bases, with 14 bases sitting between them. From germline, CDR1 is DFQATT and CDR2 SNEGSKA (reference sequence). The CDR3 is 14 residues long. The CDR3 nucleotides read TGCAGTGCTAGCCCAACAGGGCCAAAAGAGACCCAGTACTTC. Protein product: CSASPTGPKETQYF.

The table lists this clonotype with a count of one. V gene TRBV10-3 combines with J gene TRBJ1-5; possibly TRBD1 for D (5 bases). Germline-derived CDR1 and CDR2 are ENHRY and SYGVKD. The ends were cut back, 2 bases at V and 0 bases at J, with 14 bases in the middle. The CDR3 spans 17 residues. CDR3 protein: CAISETTGPYSNQPQHF. CDR3 sequence (DNA): TGTGCCATCAGTGAGACCACGGGGCCGTATAGCAATCAGCCCCAGCATTTT.

This chain uses TRBV25-1 with TRBJ1-3; no clear D gene. V dropped 6 bases and J dropped 1 base, with 10 bases sitting between them. CDR3 length: 14 amino acids. The V gene's germline CDR1 is MGHDK and CDR2 SYGVNS. The CDR3 DNA reads as TGTGCCAGCAGCGAAACGGGGTCTGGAAACACCATATATTTT. Encoded protein: CASSETGSGNTIYF.